Only a few counts were recorded for the clone carrying this TCR beta chain. The antigen remains unidentified. Germline V gives CDR1 SEHNR, CDR2 FQNEAQ (reference sequence). The CDR3 is made up of 16 amino acids. Trimming cost V 5 bases and J 3 bases; bases outside gene matches: 6. From the reads, TCRdb called clonotypes with MiXCR, one entry per CDR3 protein. The sample lists 350,000 to 450,000 distinct CDR3 sequences, 15% to 20% occurring once. This entry belongs to a study of T cell repertoires in cytomegalovirus infection. The wider study: The public TCR beta signatures pointed to both CMV infection and matching HLA type.

Study-level results: HLA-C-restricted CMV clonotypes gave the most frequent clonotype in two of eight donors.

The chain links TRBV7-9 to TRBJ2-1; 11 bases map to TRBD1. The sample consisted of PBMCs. This receptor was taken from a human donor in good health (CMV status not recorded). Some clones in this sample may be carry-over from other donors' samples. CDR3 region: CASSDPGQGGYNEQFF. The CDR3 DNA sequence: TGTGCCAGCAGCGATCCGGGACAGGGGGGCTACAATGAGCAGTTCTTC.